This T cell receptor beta chain was recorded in a study of shared clonotypes between healthy human individuals. Germline CDR1 and CDR2: SEHNR and FQNEAQ (reference sequence). The CDR3 consists of 13 residues. V lost 5 bases, J lost 2 bases, and 10 bases lay in between. Clones were sequenced by immunoSEQ multiplex PCR, and TCRdb holds only the in-frame ones, with some missing. The sample holds 2 million to 2.5 million clones, 90% to 96% seen once. This clonotype originated in a young man in good health. The sequencing sample was made of naive CD4+ T cells sorted from blood. Subset in this sample: CD45RA+ positively selected. This chain uses TRBV7-9 with TRBJ2-7; D ambiguous. CDR3 loop: CASSLGKAYEQYF. CDR3 nucleotide sequence: TGTGCCAGCAGCCTAGGTAAAGCCTACGAGCAGTACTTC. Combining the CDR3 with reference TRBV7-9 and TRBJ2-7 gives the whole variable domain DTGVSQNPRHKITKRGQNVTFRCDPISEHNRLYWYRQTLGQGPEFLTYFQNEAQLEKSRLLSDRFSAERPKGSFSTLEIQRTEQGDSAMYLCASSLGKAYEQYFGPGTRLTVT.